The 3 T cell receptor beta chains listed next were all sequenced from one sample in a study of prognosis after radiotherapy for stage I lung cancer. Starting from genomic DNA, TCR beta CDR3 was amplified through two-round multiplex PCR. Used in first-round PCR were primers specific to each TRBV and TRBJ gene. TCRdb redid the calling of the multiplex PCR reads with MiXCR, one entry per CDR3 protein. The table has roughly 24,000 distinct CDR3 sequences, roughly 40% seen once; the top ten hold around a third. Sequences were derived from PBMCs, sampled before or after stereotactic body radiation therapy (not recorded which). These receptors originate from a donor aged 50 or older with non-small cell lung cancer.

The table lists this clonotype with many counts. The CDR3 DNA reads TGCGCCAGCAGCCAAGCCCCGGGACAGGGTCTGACCCAGTACTTC. Amino acid sequence: CASSQAPGQGLTQYF. The V call is TRBV4-1, the J call TRBJ2-5; TRBD1 matches at 9 bases. V shed 1 base and J 7 bases; nucleotides not matched to a gene: 7. Germline V gives CDR1 MGHRA, CDR2 YSYEKL. This CDR3 is built from 15 residues.

This clonotype was seen repeatedly, ten times or more. The chain has TRBV2 and TRBJ2-5; D tentatively fits TRBD1 or TRBD2 (5 bases each). V was trimmed by 7 bases and J by 5 bases, leaving 17 bases between them. The CDR3 covers 14 residues. Looked up from germline, CDR1 is SNHLY and CDR2 is FYNNEI. The CDR3 loop is CASNLGPLGETQYF. In DNA form, the CDR3 reads TGTGCCAGCAATTTGGGACCACTGGGGGAGACCCAGTACTTC.

This clonotype was seen a few times. The chain couples TRBV6-1 to TRBJ2-3; D is tentatively TRBD1 or TRBD2 (5 bases each). CDR3 length: 13 residues. The V gene's germline CDR1 is MNHNS and CDR2 SASEGT. V was pared by 8 bases and J by 3 bases, with 12 bases between. In DNA, the CDR3 is TGTGCCAGCGGTGGGGGTGGGACAGATACGCAGTATTTT. This sequence encodes CASGGGGTDTQYF.